Shown below are 18 T cell receptor beta chains from a single sample sequenced in a study of blood T cell repertoires in COVID-19. Only in-frame clones appear in the TCRdb table, and some are missing; sequencing was by immunoSEQ multiplex PCR. The table shows 70,000 or so clones, with just under 90% occurring only once. The material sequenced was peripheral blood. The receptors come from a woman aged 80 or over with active COVID-19.

The J gene is TRBJ1-4, the V gene TRBV7-8; tentative D call: TRBD1 (6 bases). The germline V gene encodes CDR1 SGHVS and CDR2 FQNEAQ. This CDR3 is built from 15 residues. Trimming stripped 5 bases from V and 7 bases from J, with 17 bases between. The chain's CDR3 is CASSANRVRGEKLFF. As DNA, the CDR3 is TGTGCCAGCAGCGCGAACAGGGTTAGGGGTGAAAAACTGTTTTTT. The complete variable domain, with remaining parts taken from reference TRBV7-8 and TRBJ1-4, reads GAGVSQSPRYKVAKRGQDVALRCDPISGHVSLFWYQQALGQGPEFLTYFQNEAQLDKSGLPSDRFFAERPEGSVSTLKIQRTQQEDSAVYLCASSANRVRGEKLFFGSGTQLSVL.

In this sample, this clone turned up once. The J gene is TRBJ2-3, the V gene TRBV5-5; D may be TRBD1 (5 bases). CDR1 and CDR2 (germline): SGHKS, YYEKEE (reference sequence). The CDR3 totals 13 residues. The V gene lost 4 bases and the J gene lost 5 bases, with 11 bases spanning the gap. CDR3 loop: CASSVQGGDTQYF. The CDR3 DNA sequence: TGTGCCAGCAGCGTCCAGGGTGGAGATACGCAGTATTTT.

In DNA form, the CDR3 reads TGTGCCACCAGGACTAGCGGGACATCCAATGAGCAGTTCTTC. It encodes CATRTSGTSNEQFF. The chain uses TRBV24-1 and TRBJ2-1; 11 bases line up with TRBD2. Germline V gives CDR1 KGHDR, CDR2 SFDVKD. The ends lost 7 bases at V and 6 bases at J; junction bases unmatched: 4. This CDR3 has 14 amino acids.

V and J are TRBV6-2 or TRBV6-3 and TRBJ2-2; 9 nucleotides line up with TRBD2. Germline V gene sequence: CDR1 MNHEY, CDR2 SVGEGT. V dropped 5 bases and J dropped 8; count of bases not matched to a gene: 18. CDR3 size: 18 residues. CDR3 nucleotide sequence: TGTGCCAGCAGTCCCCTCAGTGTCCAAGCGGGGGGAACGGGGGAGCTGTTTTTT. It encodes CASSPLSVQAGGTGELFF.

J is TRBJ2-3 and V is TRBV19; a possible D gene is TRBD2 (5 bases). CDR1 LNHDA and CDR2 SQIVND come from the germline V gene (reference sequence). Trimming took 7 bases from V and 3 from J, leaving 8 bases between them. The CDR3 spans 12 residues. The CDR3 sequence: CASKPGTDTQYF. The CDR3 region has the DNA TGTGCCAGTAAACCGGGGACAGATACGCAGTATTTT.

The genes are TRBV7-8 and TRBJ2-3; TRBD1 agrees at 9 bases. CDR3 length: 15 amino acids. V was clipped by 5 bases and J by 2 bases; unmatched bases: 5. Germline CDR1 reads SGHVS; CDR2 reads FQNEAQ. CDR3 amino acids: CASSGRDRDTDTQYF. In nucleotides, the CDR3 is TGTGCCAGCAGCGGCCGGGACAGGGACACAGATACGCAGTATTTT.

The table lists this clone with a count of one. This sequence joins TRBV6-6 and TRBJ1-3, with D tentatively TRBD1 (6 bases). V was cut by 4 bases and J by 7 bases, with 8 bases left in between. The germline gives CDR1 MNHNY, CDR2 SVGAGI (reference sequence). This CDR3 has 12 residues. CDR3 DNA: TGTGCCAGCAGTTTAACAGGGAACACCATATATTTT. The encoded protein is CASSLTGNTIYF.

This clone has just one count. The chain carries TRBV11-1 and TRBJ2-1; maybe TRBD2 (6 bases). With 5 bases removed from V and 2 bases from J, the gap between germline ends came to 16 bases. CDR1 SGHAT and CDR2 FQDESV come from the germline V gene (reference sequence). CDR3 length equals 16 residues. The CDR3 loop is CASSPRLVSTYNEQFF. The CDR3 nucleotides are TGTGCCAGCAGCCCGCGACTAGTTAGCACCTACAATGAGCAGTTCTTC.

V usage is TRBV28 and J usage is TRBJ2-3, with 14 bases that match TRBD2. V was pared by 2 bases and J by 3 bases, with 7 bases of the junction left unmatched. This CDR3 contains 18 residues. Per the germline V gene, CDR1 is MDHEN and CDR2 is SYDVKM. The CDR3 reads CASSLIGTSGSMTDTQYF. CDR3 in DNA: TGTGCCAGCAGTTTAATCGGGACTAGCGGGAGTATGACAGATACGCAGTATTTT. The full variable domain, completed using reference TRBV28 and TRBJ2-3, is DVKVTQSSRYLVKRTGEKVFLECVQDMDHENMFWYRQDPGLGLRLIYFSYDVKMKEKGDIPEGYSVSREKKERFSLILESASTNQTSMYLCASSLIGTSGSMTDTQYFGPGTRLTVL.

The chain is built from TRBV7-6 and TRBJ2-1; TRBD2 matches 9 bases. After removal of 4 bases from V and 1 base from J, the junction contained 8 bases not matched to a gene. CDR1 is SGHVS, CDR2 FNYEAQ, per germline. The CDR3 is made up of 17 amino acids. The CDR3 here is CASSSIIAGASYNEQFF. CDR3 in DNA: TGTGCCAGCAGCTCGATTATAGCGGGAGCGTCCTACAATGAGCAGTTCTTC.

This clone has a single count. The V and J genes are TRBV28 and TRBJ1-2, with a possible D match to TRBD1 (6 bases). Per germline, CDR1 MDHEN and CDR2 SYDVKM. Trimming stripped 8 bases from V and 1 base from J, with 8 bases between. The CDR3 spans 12 residues. Here the CDR3 DNA reads TGTGCCAGCGCGGACAGTAACTATGGCTACACCTTC. Protein product: CASADSNYGYTF.

This clone has only one observation. J is TRBJ1-5 and V is TRBV15; D might be TRBD1 (5 bases). Germline V gives CDR1 LNHNV, CDR2 YYDKDF (reference sequence). The length of the CDR3 is 15 residues. V gave up 0 bases and J gave up 4 bases, with 10 bases separating them. CDR3 region: CATSRDVGGNQPQHF. In nucleotides, the CDR3 is TGTGCCACCAGCAGAGATGTGGGGGGAAATCAGCCCCAGCATTTT.

The chain couples TRBV16 to TRBJ2-1, with 7 nucleotides matching TRBD2. CDR1 and CDR2 (germline): KGHSY, FQNENV. CDR3 length: 17 residues. With V trimmed by 0 bases and J by 5 bases, 10 bases remained unmatched. The CDR3 DNA sequence: TGTGCCAGCAGCCAATCCCCTCGGACTAGAGGGGACAATGAGCAGTTCTTC. It yields the protein CASSQSPRTRGDNEQFF.

The V call is TRBV9, the J call TRBJ1-5; D might be TRBD1 (5 bases). The CDR3 length is 15 residues. Trimming left V 4 bases short and J 4 bases short, with 15 bases between. From germline, CDR1 is SGDLS and CDR2 YYNGEE. CDR3 in DNA: TGTGCCAGCAGCCCCGGTGGGGCAGGGAATCAGCCCCAGCATTTT. It yields the protein CASSPGGAGNQPQHF. Filled out from reference TRBV9 and TRBJ1-5, the complete variable domain reads DSGVTQTPKHLITATGQRVTLRCSPRSGDLSVYWYQQSLDQGLQFLIQYYNGEERAKGNILERFSAQQFPDLHSELNLSSLELGDSALYFCASSPGGAGNQPQHFGDGTRLSIL.

This clone was found a few times. The chain has TRBV7-9 and TRBJ1-3; D is uncertain. CDR1 is SEHNR and CDR2 is FQNEAQ in the germline V gene (reference sequence). V gave up 1 base and J gave up 4 bases, with 14 bases separating them. The CDR3 spans 16 residues. The CDR3 nucleotides read TGTGCCAGCAGCTTAGTACCTGGACTCAAAGGAAACACCATATATTTT. Translated, it gives CASSLVPGLKGNTIYF.

The chain recombines TRBV18 with TRBJ2-1; 9 bases are a match to TRBD1. J gave up 8 bases and V 2 bases, and 7 bases lay outside the gene matches. Germline CDR1 KGHSH, CDR2 LQKENI. The CDR3 is made up of 15 amino acids. CDR3 region: CASSPTGTGYDEQFF. Written as DNA, the CDR3 is TGTGCCAGCTCACCAACCGGGACAGGGTACGATGAGCAGTTCTTC.

The chain joins TRBV7-2 to TRBJ2-7, with TRBD1 identical over 7 bases. The CDR3 spans 14 residues. J was trimmed by 2 bases and V by 5 bases; bases with no gene match: 6. Germline CDR1 reads SGHTA; CDR2 reads FQGNSA. The CDR3 protein is CASSPRQGPYEQYF. CDR3 nucleotide sequence: TGTGCCAGCAGCCCACGACAGGGCCCCTACGAGCAGTACTTC.

This clone was seen only once. V usage is TRBV6-2 or TRBV6-3 and J usage is TRBJ2-2; 7 nucleotides agree with TRBD1. The CDR3 is 20 residues long. V was clipped by 0 bases and J by 4 bases; unmatched bases: 17. CDR1 MNHEY and CDR2 SVGEGT come from the germline V gene. The CDR3 spells CASSYSPTTREGAITGELFF. CDR3 DNA sequence: TGTGCCAGCAGTTACTCGCCAACCACGAGAGAGGGGGCTATCACCGGGGAGCTGTTTTTT.